This T cell receptor (beta chain) came from a study of PD-L1 blockade in urothelial cancer. There are 16 residues in the CDR3. In germline, CDR1 is LGHNA, CDR2 YNFKEQ. The V end was cut by 0 bases, the J end by 8 bases, with 19 bases between. Using immunoSEQ multiplex PCR, the repertoire was profiled, and TCRdb retains in-frame clones only, with some absent. Of under 40,000 clones listed, approximately 80% are singletons. The table lists this clone with a few counts. The source was PBMCs, collected around atezolizumab (anti-PD-L1) treatment. The rearrangement links TRBV4-2 to TRBJ1-2; D is possibly TRBD1 (6 bases). The origin of this receptor is a man between 65 and 79 years old with urothelial cancer. CDR3 sequence reads: CASSQDPGGRIIGYTF. CDR3 in DNA: TGTGCCAGCAGCCAAGACCCGGGGGGGCGGATTATCGGCTACACCTTC.